A single sample gave rise to the 16 T cell receptor beta chains below, sequenced in a study of T-cell reconstitution after alpha-beta-depleted transplantation in children. Unique molecular identifiers were incorporated into the prepared TCRbeta library. TCRdb reprocessed the PCR reads via MiXCR and lists one record per CDR3 protein. The profile shows hundreds of thousands of distinct CDR3 sequences, about a tenth of them singletons. Sequenced material: PBMCs, taken before TCRalphabeta/CD19-depleted stem cell transplant. The receptors derive from a child under two years old with acute myeloid leukemia, due to receive a stem cell transplant.

This clonotype was picked up many times. This sequence joins TRBV5-1 and TRBJ1-1; unclear D gene. Germline values: CDR1 SGHRS, CDR2 YFSETQ. The CDR3 is 13 amino acids. V gave up 2 bases and J gave up 1 base, with 6 bases separating them. The DNA for the CDR3 is TGCGCCAGCAGCTTCGGCGAGAACACTGAAGCTTTCTTT. This sequence encodes CASSFGENTEAFF.

This clonotype was recorded many times. This chain uses TRBV11-2 with TRBJ2-1; D perhaps matches TRBD2 (6 bases). The CDR3 runs to 16 residues. Deletions cut 3 bases from V and 7 bases from J, with 19 bases between. CDR1 is SGHAT, CDR2 FQNNGV, per germline. DNA of the CDR3: TGTGCCAGCAGCTTGCTTTTGGGGGACTTCTATAATGAGCAGTTCTTC. Translation: CASSLLLGDFYNEQFF.

This clonotype came up many times. The V call is TRBV4-3, the J call TRBJ2-2; D is uncertain. The germline V gene has CDR1 LGHNA and CDR2 YSLEER. Trimming shortened V by 2 bases and J by 6 bases, and 10 bases separated the two germline ends. The CDR3 has 14 residues. The CDR3 spells CASSQYVGPGELFF. The CDR3 DNA is TGCGCCAGCAGCCAATACGTAGGACCCGGGGAGCTGTTTTTT.

The table lists this clonotype with many counts. This chain links TRBV6-5 with TRBJ2-7; 12 bases are a match to TRBD2. From germline, CDR1 is MNHEY and CDR2 SVGAGI. With V trimmed by 2 bases and J by 2 bases, 7 bases remained unmatched. CDR3 length equals 17 residues. The CDR3 DNA sequence: TGTGCCAGCAGTTACCCGACTAGCGGGAGAAGTCCCTACGAGCAGTACTTC. Its protein is CASSYPTSGRSPYEQYF.

This clonotype was picked up many times. The chain employs TRBV5-1 and TRBJ2-7; TRBD1 matches 7 bases. Germline V gene lookup returns CDR1 SGHRS and CDR2 YFSETQ. The CDR3 consists of 14 residues. The V gene end was trimmed by 2 bases and the J gene end by 7 bases; junction bases not matched to a gene: 9. CDR3 in DNA: TGCGCCAGCAGCTTTGGGGCCTCGGGACAGGAGCAGTACTTC. Protein sequence: CASSFGASGQEQYF.

This clonotype was detected ten times or more. This chain uses TRBV11-2 with TRBJ1-1, with TRBD1 identical over 7 bases. There are 17 residues in the CDR3. V shed 5 bases and J 0 bases; nucleotides not matched to a gene: 12. Germline V gene lookup returns CDR1 SGHAT and CDR2 FQNNGV. CDR3 in DNA: TGTGCCAGCAGCCCAAGGGGGGACAGACCCATGAACACTGAAGCTTTCTTT. Translating it yields CASSPRGDRPMNTEAFF.

This clonotype was detected ten times or more. The V and J genes are TRBV7-9 and TRBJ2-3, with 8 bases lining up with TRBD2. This CDR3 comprises 16 residues. CDR1 is SEHNR, CDR2 FQNEAQ, per germline (reference sequence). Unmatched junction bases numbered 10, after V lost 4 bases and J lost 4 bases. CDR3 region: CASSSRRGGHADTQYF. Here the CDR3 DNA reads TGTGCCAGCAGCTCCCGCCGGGGGGGCCACGCAGATACGCAGTATTTT. The full variable domain, with the rest looked up from reference TRBV7-9 and TRBJ2-3, is DTGVSQNPRHKITKRGQNVTFRCDPISEHNRLYWYRQTLGQGPEFLTYFQNEAQLEKSRLLSDRFSAERPKGSFSTLEIQRTEQGDSAMYLCASSSRRGGHADTQYFGPGTRLTVL.

This clonotype has a count of ten or more. The rearrangement links TRBV24-1 to TRBJ1-5; the match to TRBD1 covers 9 bases. The CDR3 has 16 amino acids. Per germline, CDR1 KGHDR and CDR2 SFDVKD. Trimming cost V 4 bases and J 3 bases; bases outside gene matches: 6. Here the CDR3 DNA reads TGTGCCACCAGTGACCGGGGACAGGGCTACAATCAGCCCCAGCATTTT. Translation gives CATSDRGQGYNQPQHF.

Ten or more counts support this clonotype. The chain recombines TRBV10-3 with TRBJ1-2, with 9 bases matching TRBD1. The CDR3 consists of 13 residues. Germline assignment: CDR1 ENHRY and CDR2 SYGVKD. V shed 3 bases, J shed 5 bases, and the junction held 1 base outside the gene matches. The CDR3 DNA follows: TGTGCCATCAGTGATGGGACAGGGTATGGCTACACCTTC. Amino acid sequence: CAISDGTGYGYTF.

Ten or more counts support this clonotype. This chain connects TRBV12-3 or TRBV12-4 to TRBJ2-3, with 8 bases fitting TRBD2. The length of the CDR3 is 16 residues. Trimming at V came to 2 bases and at J to 5 bases, leaving 9 bases not matched to a gene. As DNA, the CDR3 is TGTGCCAGCAGTTTATCATTAGCGGGATCGGGAGATACGCAGTATTTT. Translated, it gives CASSLSLAGSGDTQYF.

As concerns this clonotype: This clone may be a read error of a much larger clone one base away. CDR3 bases: TGTGCCAGCAGCAATACGGGACACCGTTATGGCCACACCTTC. Amino acid sequence: CASSNTGHRYGHTF. The chain uses TRBV7-2 and TRBJ1-2; tentatively, D is TRBD1 (6 bases). This CDR3 is 14 amino acids long. In germline, CDR1 is SGHTA, CDR2 FQGNSA.

This clonotype was detected many times. The chain combines TRBV6-5 with TRBJ2-4; 10 nucleotides line up with TRBD2. After removal of 6 bases from V and 0 bases from J, the junction contained 5 bases not matched to a gene. From germline, CDR1 is MNHEY and CDR2 SVGAGI. The CDR3 contains 16 residues. In DNA, the CDR3 is TGTGCCAGCAGCACTAGCGGGGACGGAGCCAAAAACATTCAGTACTTC. This gives the protein CASSTSGDGAKNIQYF.

This clonotype was counted many times. The chain joins TRBV10-1 to TRBJ1-1, with a tentative D call TRBD1 (5 bases). The germline CDR1 and CDR2 sequences are WNHNN and SYGVQD (reference sequence). V was cut by 0 bases and J by 1 base, with 9 bases left in between. The CDR3 contains 15 residues. The chain's CDR3 is CASSESGESNTEAFF. The CDR3 DNA is TGCGCCAGCAGTGAGTCGGGGGAGTCGAACACTGAAGCTTTCTTT.

This clonotype was detected many times. The rearrangement links TRBV3-1 to TRBJ1-6; the match to TRBD1 covers 7 bases. Germline assignment: CDR1 LGHDT and CDR2 YNNKEL (reference sequence). The CDR3 is made up of 18 amino acids. The ends lost 0 bases at V and 0 bases at J; junction bases unmatched: 5. The CDR3 nucleotides read TGTGCCAGCAGCCAAGATTCGGGACAGAGCTCCTATAATTCACCCCTCCACTTT. This codes for CASSQDSGQSSYNSPLHF.

This clonotype occurred many times. The V and J genes are TRBV15 and TRBJ2-7, with 8 bases fitting TRBD2. V lost 0 bases, J lost 0 bases, and 7 bases stayed unmatched. CDR1 is LNHNV, CDR2 YYDKDF, per germline (reference sequence). This CDR3 contains 17 residues. CDR3 protein: CATSRDLLAGFSYEQYF. Written as DNA, the CDR3 is TGTGCCACCAGCAGAGATTTGCTAGCGGGCTTCTCCTACGAGCAGTACTTC. The full variable domain, with the rest looked up from reference TRBV15 and TRBJ2-7, is DAMVIQNPRYQVTQFGKPVTLSCSQTLNHNVMYWYQQKSSQAPKLLFHYYDKDFNNEADTPDNFQSRRPNTSFCFLDIRSPGLGDTAMYLCATSRDLLAGFSYEQYFGPGTRLTVT.

This clonotype was recorded at least ten times. The chain couples TRBV6-7 to TRBJ2-1, with 8 nucleotides matching TRBD2. TRBV6-7 is classed as an ORF, of uncertain function. The V and J ends lost 6 bases and 8 bases, in that order; junction bases with no gene match: 12. CDR3 length: 15 amino acids. Written as DNA, the CDR3 is TGTGCCAGCAGGGAGGGACCTAGCGGGTGCTATGAGCAGTTCTTC. Translation gives CASREGPSGCYEQFF.